The TCR beta chain described here comes from a study of OX40 agonist ivuxolimab in advanced cancers. Whole-study context: Patients were treated with intravenous ivuxolimab, dosed at 0.01 to 10 mg/kg and infused every 2 weeks.

The assay was immunoSEQ multiplex PCR, and TCRdb's table has in-frame clones only and misses some. The sample has tens of thousands of clones; 75% to 90% are singletons. Drawing of blood for sampling happened at baseline, at cycle 4 day 1, and at cycle 7 day 1. The CDR3 runs 16 residues. Between the trimmed V and J ends, which lost 3 bases and 6 bases, there was a span of 19 bases. In germline, CDR1 is LNHDA, CDR2 SQIVND (reference sequence). The sample was CD4+ or CD8+ T cells sorted from blood, taken in a trial of the OX40 agonist ivuxolimab. The receptor was derived from an adult with an advanced solid tumor such as melanoma, head and neck, liver or kidney cancer. V is TRBV19 and J is TRBJ2-3; tentative D call: TRBD2 (5 bases). The CDR3 nucleotides are TGTGCCAGTAGTATGGGGAAAGGCGGGTTTACCGATACGCAGTATTTT. Amino acid sequence: CASSMGKGGFTDTQYF.